Listed here are 22 T cell receptor beta chains from one sample, sequenced in a study of blood T cell repertoires in COVID-19. TCRdb's copy holds only in-frame clones and misses some; the assay was immunoSEQ multiplex PCR. The data show fewer than 85,000 clones, with around three quarters seen just once and 26% held by the top ten. The sample comprised peripheral blood. The receptors stem from a man in his sixties with active or convalescent COVID-19.

The table lists this clone with a few counts. V is TRBV7-2 and J is TRBJ2-3; a possible D gene is TRBD2 (5 bases). The CDR3 has 16 residues. V dropped 5 bases and J dropped 2 bases, with 17 bases sitting between them. CDR1 is SGHTA and CDR2 is FQGNSA in the germline V gene. CDR3 loop: CASSPGLSGYTDTQYF. CDR3 DNA: TGTGCCAGCAGCCCCGGACTTTCGGGCTACACAGATACGCAGTATTTT.

This chain uses TRBV7-8 with TRBJ2-7; no clear D. Germline CDR1 reads SGHVS; CDR2 reads FQNEAQ. V lost 1 base and J 1 base, leaving 8 bases between the germline ends. The CDR3 spans 14 residues. Here the CDR3 reads CASSLVVSSYEQYF. The CDR3 DNA reads as TGTGCCAGCAGCTTAGTTGTCAGTTCCTACGAGCAGTACTTC. Full variable domain (outside the CDR3, taken from reference TRBV7-8 and TRBJ2-7): GAGVSQSPRYKVAKRGQDVALRCDPISGHVSLFWYQQALGQGPEFLTYFQNEAQLDKSGLPSDRFFAERPEGSVSTLKIQRTQQEDSAVYLCASSLVVSSYEQYFGPGTRLTVT.

CDR3 sequence: CASSLGAPGQGARETQYF. Here the CDR3 DNA reads TGCGCCAGCAGCTTGGGGGCTCCGGGACAGGGGGCCAGAGAGACCCAGTACTTC. The J gene is TRBJ2-5, the V gene TRBV5-1; TRBD1 matches 12 bases. Germline trimming cut 0 bases from V and 4 bases from J; bases unmatched to any gene: 10. CDR1 SGHRS and CDR2 YFSETQ come from the germline V gene. This CDR3 spans 18 amino acids. The full variable domain, its missing parts supplied by reference TRBV5-1 and TRBJ2-5, is KAGVTQTPRYLIKTRGQQVTLSCSPISGHRSVSWYQQTPGQGLQFLFEYFSETQRNKGNFPGRFSGRQFSNSRSEMNVSTLELGDSALYLCASSLGAPGQGARETQYFGPGTRLLVL.

This chain links TRBV3-1 (or the pseudogene TRBV3-2) with TRBJ2-5; 8 bases align to TRBD2. The germline CDR1 and CDR2 sequences are LGHDT and YNNKEL (reference sequence). The CDR3 sequence is 15 residues long. Losses at the gene ends were 1 base for V and 7 bases for J; bases not matched to a gene: 8. The DNA for the CDR3 is TGTGCCAGCAGCCAAGTCGGGGGGGCCGGGGGGACCCAGTACTTC. The encoded protein is CASSQVGGAGGTQYF.

This clone was seen only a few times. The junction shows a germline mismatch at one end, possibly a read error. The chain is built from TRBV19 and TRBJ2-3, with TRBD1 matching over 7 bases. The CDR3 length is 13 residues. Per the germline V gene, CDR1 is LNHDA and CDR2 is SQIVND (reference sequence). The CDR3 loop reads CACSLTGVDTQYF. In nucleotides, the CDR3 is TGTGCCTGTAGTCTTACAGGGGTGGATACGCAGTATTTT.

This clone came up a few times. The CDR3 sequence is CASSLVQNYGYTF. CDR3 nucleotides: TGTGCCAGCAGTTTAGTACAGAACTATGGCTACACCTTC. The chain has TRBV28 and TRBJ1-2; D is unresolved. Germline-derived CDR1 and CDR2 are MDHEN and SYDVKM. The CDR3 length is 13 residues. V was shortened by 2 bases and J by 2 bases, with 6 bases between the two germline ends.

This sequence joins TRBV29-1 and TRBJ2-7; 8 bases are a match to TRBD1. There are 13 residues in the CDR3. Germline CDR1 and CDR2: SQVTM and ANQGSEA. Germline trimming cut 1 base from V and 6 bases from J; bases unmatched to any gene: 5. This CDR3 is CSVEVRGQGEQYF. CDR3 DNA: TGCAGCGTTGAAGTTCGTGGACAGGGCGAGCAGTACTTC.

The CDR3 loop is CASSLRQVVSPLHF. CDR3 DNA sequence: TGTGCCAGCAGTTTAAGGCAGGTCGTGTCACCCCTCCACTTT. The chain links TRBV28 to TRBJ1-6; D is unresolved. Between the trimmed V and J ends, which lost 2 bases and 10 bases, there was a span of 12 bases. The germline V gene has CDR1 MDHEN and CDR2 SYDVKM. The CDR3 totals 14 residues.

The chain employs TRBV5-1 and TRBJ2-1; D is undetermined. V lost 1 base to trimming and J lost 0 bases, with 8 bases between them. Germline CDR1 and CDR2: SGHRS and YFSETQ. The CDR3 spans 15 residues. Here the CDR3 reads CASSLRSSSYNEQFF. As DNA, the CDR3 is TGCGCCAGCAGCTTGAGATCGAGCTCCTACAATGAGCAGTTCTTC.

Ten or more counts support this clone. The rearrangement joins TRBV28 to TRBJ2-2, with 9 bases fitting TRBD1. With 5 bases clipped from V and 6 bases from J, the junction kept 19 bases outside the gene matches. This CDR3 contains 19 residues. The germline CDR1 and CDR2 sequences are MDHEN and SYDVKM. In DNA form, the CDR3 reads TGTGCCAGCAGTCCCTCCGGGACAGGGAGAAGTAGAGTATCCGGGGAGCTGTTTTTT. Residues: CASSPSGTGRSRVSGELFF.

V is TRBV3-1 (or the pseudogene TRBV3-2) and J is TRBJ2-1; TRBD2 matches at 14 bases. The CDR3 covers 16 residues. Germline V CDR1 and CDR2: LGHDT, YNNKEL (reference sequence). J gave up 9 bases and V 1 base, and 5 bases lay outside the gene matches. CDR3 DNA: TGTGCCAGCAGCCAAGCGGGGACTAGCGGGGGTGGTGAGCAGTTCTTC. Protein: CASSQAGTSGGGEQFF.

The chain employs TRBV5-5 and TRBJ1-1, with 7 bases that match TRBD1. The germline V gene has CDR1 SGHKS and CDR2 YYEKEE (reference sequence). This CDR3 has 15 residues. The J segment lost 11 bases and the V segment lost 5 bases, leaving 18 bases of the junction unmatched. CDR3 in amino acids: CASSDQRTGLNLAFF. In DNA form, the CDR3 reads TGTGCCAGCAGTGACCAAAGGACAGGATTAAATTTGGCTTTCTTT.

CDR3 nucleotides: TGTGCCAGCAGCCAAAGGCCGGGACAGCCAAGCACCATATATTTT. Translating it yields CASSQRPGQPSTIYF. The chain couples TRBV3-1 (or the pseudogene TRBV3-2) to TRBJ1-3; 7 bases agree with TRBD1. The trim removed 2 bases at V and 9 bases at J, leaving 10 bases unmatched. CDR1 LGHDT and CDR2 YNNKEL come from the germline V gene (reference sequence). The CDR3 is 15 residues long.

This rearrangement joins TRBV11-2 to TRBJ2-1; 10 positions match TRBD1. This CDR3 has 15 residues. Per germline, CDR1 SGHAT and CDR2 FQNNGV. After removal of 5 bases from V and 6 bases from J, the junction contained 7 bases not matched to a gene. The CDR3 DNA sequence: TGTGCCAGCAGCCGGGGACAGGGGATTGGCAATGAGCAGTTCTTC. As protein: CASSRGQGIGNEQFF.

The rearrangement links TRBV5-1 to TRBJ2-5; 9 nucleotides line up with TRBD1. V trimming: 3 bases; J trimming: 5 bases; junction bases outside the gene matches: 8. The CDR3 is 15 residues long. Germline loops: CDR1 SGHRS, CDR2 YFSETQ. CDR3 coding DNA: TGCGCCAGCAGCTCTCGGGACAGGGTCTCTGAGACCCAGTACTTC. Protein product: CASSSRDRVSETQYF.

The J gene is TRBJ1-5, the V gene TRBV5-1; TRBD1 agrees at 7 bases. The trim removed 4 bases at V and 6 bases at J, leaving 10 bases unmatched. In germline, CDR1 is SGHRS, CDR2 YFSETQ. There are 15 residues in the CDR3. This CDR3 reads CASSPEGARGQPQHF. The CDR3 DNA follows: TGCGCCAGCAGCCCGGAGGGGGCCCGTGGTCAGCCCCAGCATTTT.

The gene calls are TRBV27 and TRBJ1-1; possible D gene TRBD1, 6 bases. The CDR3 loop spans 11 amino acids. V was trimmed by 7 bases and J by 7 bases, leaving 10 bases between them. Germline V gene sequence: CDR1 MNHEY, CDR2 SMNVEV (reference sequence). CDR3 sequence: CASNQGHEAFF. The CDR3 DNA reads TGTGCCAGCAATCAGGGACATGAAGCTTTCTTT.

The sample holds many counts of this clone. The rearrangement links TRBV18 to TRBJ2-7; D not resolved. Trimming took off 2 bases at V and 2 bases at J, with 10 bases between the two ends. The CDR3 length is 14 residues. Germline CDR1 and CDR2: KGHSH and LQKENI. The DNA of the CDR3 is TGTGCCAGCTCACCAAGTACAACCACCTACGAGCAGTACTTC. As protein: CASSPSTTTYEQYF.

V and J are TRBV12-3 or TRBV12-4 and TRBJ1-1; 8 nucleotides match TRBD1. The CDR3 runs to 13 residues. V shed 5 bases and J 6 bases; nucleotides not matched to a gene: 5. Here the CDR3 reads CASSPGGFAEAFF. CDR3 nucleotides: TGTGCCAGCAGTCCAGGGGGCTTCGCTGAAGCTTTCTTT.

The CDR3 DNA follows: TGTGCCAGCAGTCGACAGGGAAGGCAGCCCCAGCATTTT. Residues: CASSRQGRQPQHF. This chain uses TRBV2 with TRBJ1-5; 7 nucleotides agree with TRBD1. Germline V gives CDR1 SNHLY, CDR2 FYNNEI. V lost 5 bases and J lost 7; bases outside the gene matches: 5. CDR3 size: 13 residues.

The chain couples TRBV27 to TRBJ2-2; 10 nucleotides agree with TRBD2. The CDR3 sequence is 16 residues long. The V and J ends lost 2 bases and 1 base, in that order; junction bases with no gene match: 1. The V gene's germline CDR1 is MNHEY and CDR2 SMNVEV (reference sequence). CDR3 region: CASSLGLAVNTGELFF. CDR3 DNA: TGTGCCAGCAGTTTAGGACTAGCGGTGAACACCGGGGAGCTGTTTTTT.

The chain links TRBV7-9 to TRBJ1-4; possibly TRBD1 for D (6 bases). Per the germline V gene, CDR1 is SEHNR and CDR2 is FQNEAQ (reference sequence). The CDR3 loop spans 14 amino acids. Trimming removed 1 base from V and 4 bases from J, with 7 bases in between. The CDR3 loop is CASSLEQGNEKLFF. CDR3 bases: TGTGCCAGCAGCTTAGAACAGGGTAATGAAAAACTGTTTTTT.